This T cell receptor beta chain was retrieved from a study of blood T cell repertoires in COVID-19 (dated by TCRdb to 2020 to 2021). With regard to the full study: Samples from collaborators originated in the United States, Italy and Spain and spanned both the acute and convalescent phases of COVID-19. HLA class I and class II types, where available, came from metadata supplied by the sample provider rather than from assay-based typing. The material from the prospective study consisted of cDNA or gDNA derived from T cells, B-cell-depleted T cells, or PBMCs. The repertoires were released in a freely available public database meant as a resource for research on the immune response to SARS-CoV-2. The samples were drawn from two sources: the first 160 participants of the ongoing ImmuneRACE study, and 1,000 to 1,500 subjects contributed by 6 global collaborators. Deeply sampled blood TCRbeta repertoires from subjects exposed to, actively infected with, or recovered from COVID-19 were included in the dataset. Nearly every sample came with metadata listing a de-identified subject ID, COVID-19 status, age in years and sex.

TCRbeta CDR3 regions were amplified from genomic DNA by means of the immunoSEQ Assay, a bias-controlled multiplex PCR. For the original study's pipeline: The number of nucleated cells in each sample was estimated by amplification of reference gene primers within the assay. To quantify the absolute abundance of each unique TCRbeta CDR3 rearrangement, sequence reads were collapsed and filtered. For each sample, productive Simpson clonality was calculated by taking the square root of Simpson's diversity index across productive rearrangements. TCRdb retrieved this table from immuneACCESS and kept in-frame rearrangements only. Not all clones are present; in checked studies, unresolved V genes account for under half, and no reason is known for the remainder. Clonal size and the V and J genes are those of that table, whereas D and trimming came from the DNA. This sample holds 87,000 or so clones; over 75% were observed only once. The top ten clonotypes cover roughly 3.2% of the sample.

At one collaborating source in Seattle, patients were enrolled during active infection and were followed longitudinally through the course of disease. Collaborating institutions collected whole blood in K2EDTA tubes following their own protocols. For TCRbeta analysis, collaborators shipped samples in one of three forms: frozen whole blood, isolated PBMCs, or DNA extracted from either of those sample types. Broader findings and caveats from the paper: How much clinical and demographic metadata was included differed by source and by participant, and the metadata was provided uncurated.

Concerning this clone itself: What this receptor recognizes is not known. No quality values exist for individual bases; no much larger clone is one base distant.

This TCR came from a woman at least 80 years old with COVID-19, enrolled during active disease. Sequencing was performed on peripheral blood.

The DNA sequence is TGTGCCAGTAGTGGTGTGGCAGGAGGGAGCCCCTATGGCTACACCTTC. Translated, this gives CASSGVAGGSPYGYTF. The receptor chain draws on TRBV19 and TRBJ1-2; the D gene identity is not certain. Via the germline V gene (reference sequence), CDR1 is LNHDA and CDR2 SQIVND. At the junction V is shortened by 5 bases and J by 4 bases, with 20 bases in between. The CDR3 contains 16 residues, cysteine and phenylalanine counted. The retained sequence is limited to the CDR3, 48 bases, with the frame set at the first base.